These 28 T cell receptor beta chains were all obtained from the same sample, sequenced in a study of T cells in Graves' hyperthyroidism and ophthalmopathy. What was amplified from RNA transcripts were TCR beta CDR3 regions. The study used the HTBI primer set for a first-round RT-PCR of the TCR CDR3. A single record per CDR3 protein comes from TCRdb applying MiXCR to the multiplex PCR reads. The table shows 300,000 to 450,000 distinct CDR3 sequences, with about 14% occurring only once. Sequencing was done on a sample of blood. Receptor source: a woman aged 25-40 years with Graves' ophthalmopathy.

This clonotype was counted many times. CDR3 loop: CASQPGPLGEQYF. The DNA of the CDR3 is TGTGCCAGTCAGCCGGGCCCCCTGGGCGAGCAGTACTTC. The V call is TRBV2, the J call TRBJ2-7; D unclear. There are 13 residues in the CDR3. Germline V gene data show CDR1 as SNHLY and CDR2 as FYNNEI. V gave up 9 bases and J gave up 6 bases, with 18 bases separating them.

This clonotype was seen many times. The V call is TRBV6-1, the J call TRBJ1-5; 7 bases agree with TRBD1. J lost 2 bases, V lost 4 bases, and 14 bases had no gene match. CDR1 is MNHNS and CDR2 is SASEGT in the germline V gene. This CDR3 is built from 18 residues. The chain's CDR3 is CASSGRQGGVGGNQPQHF. The CDR3 DNA reads as TGTGCCAGCAGTGGACGACAGGGAGGAGTTGGAGGCAATCAGCCCCAGCATTTT.

This clonotype appeared many times. The chain links TRBV15 to TRBJ2-3; 10 bases are a match to TRBD2. The V gene's germline CDR1 is LNHNV and CDR2 YYDKDF (reference sequence). The CDR3 runs to 15 residues. The J segment lost 1 base and the V segment lost 7 bases, leaving 5 bases of the junction unmatched. In nucleotides, the CDR3 is TGTGCCACCACCCCAGGGACTAGCGGCACAGATACGCAGTATTTT. It specifies CATTPGTSGTDTQYF.

The V and J genes are TRBV7-9 and TRBJ2-2, with 10 bases that match TRBD2. The CDR3 has 18 amino acids. Germline V gene sequence: CDR1 SEHNR, CDR2 FQNEAQ (reference sequence). V shed 1 base, J shed 3 bases, and the junction held 8 bases outside the gene matches. CDR3 nucleotides: TGTGCCAGCAGCTTAGATTCGAGGAGCGGGAGGGACACCGGGGAGCTGTTTTTT. It codes for CASSLDSRSGRDTGELFF.

This clonotype was seen only a few times. V usage is TRBV14 and J usage is TRBJ2-2, with 10 bases fitting TRBD1. V lost 7 bases to trimming and J lost 8 bases; unmatched junction nucleotides: 10. Per the germline V gene, CDR1 is SGHDN and CDR2 is FVKESK. The CDR3 sequence is 15 residues long. Here the CDR3 reads CASTTGTGVSGELFF. The DNA of the CDR3 is TGTGCCAGCACCACCGGGACAGGGGTTTCTGGGGAGCTGTTTTTT.

This clonotype was counted ten times or more. This chain joins TRBV28 and TRBJ2-2; no firm D call. Germline V gene sequence: CDR1 MDHEN, CDR2 SYDVKM. The CDR3 sequence is 13 residues long. Trimming removed 11 bases at V and 0 bases at J, with 10 bases between. This CDR3 reads CASTLANTGELFF. In nucleotides, the CDR3 is TGTGCCTCCACACTGGCGAACACCGGGGAGCTGTTTTTT.

The sample holds many counts of this clonotype. The chain employs TRBV28 and TRBJ1-1, with D possibly matching TRBD1 (6 bases). This CDR3 comprises 15 residues. From germline, CDR1 is MDHEN and CDR2 SYDVKM. V shed 4 bases and J shed 7 bases, with 19 bases lying between them. This CDR3 is CASSSRWGTLFEAFF. Written as DNA, the CDR3 is TGTGCCAGCAGTTCCCGCTGGGGGACACTATTTGAAGCTTTCTTT.

This clonotype was seen a few times. This could be a read error, since a much larger clone is one nucleotide away. This chain joins TRBV9 and TRBJ2-1, with D unresolved. V lost 4 bases and J lost 0, with 11 bases in between. CDR3 length: 15 amino acids. Germline CDR1 is SGDLS and CDR2 is YYNGEE. The CDR3 spells CASSPEASSYNEQFF. The CDR3 bases are TGTGCCAGCAGCCCCGAAGCGAGCTCCTACAATGAGCAGTTCTTC.

This clonotype was seen a handful of times. The gene calls are TRBV4-2 and TRBJ2-2; 12 nucleotides match TRBD2. Germline assignment: CDR1 LGHNA and CDR2 YNFKEQ. The CDR3 covers 16 residues. The junction had 0 bases not matched to a gene; V was cut back by 3 bases and J by 1 base. CDR3 sequence: CASSQTSGGNTGELFF. The CDR3 DNA is TGTGCCAGCAGCCAGACTAGCGGGGGGAACACCGGGGAGCTGTTTTTT.

This clonotype was observed at least ten times. The J gene is TRBJ1-6, the V gene TRBV11-2, with D possibly TRBD1 on 6 matching bases. The CDR3 loop spans 14 amino acids. The V gene lost 5 bases and the J gene lost 7 bases, with 12 bases spanning the gap. The germline V gene has CDR1 SGHAT and CDR2 FQNNGV. CDR3 region: CASSPTGRNSPLHF. CDR3 bases: TGTGCCAGCAGCCCTACAGGGAGGAATTCACCCCTCCACTTT.

This clonotype has a handful of counts. This chain links TRBV4-1 with TRBJ1-4; no clear D gene. Germline lookup yields CDR1 MGHRA and CDR2 YSYEKL. The germline V and J ends were trimmed by 1 base and 5 bases, with 8 bases remaining between them. The CDR3 runs 14 residues. This chain's CDR3 is CASSQGSPNEKLFF. CDR3 bases: TGCGCCAGCAGCCAAGGGTCACCCAATGAAAAACTGTTTTTT.

This clonotype has at least ten counts. The gene calls are TRBV7-9 and TRBJ2-7; weak D call: TRBD1 (5 bases). Germline V gene data show CDR1 as SEHNR and CDR2 as FQNEAQ (reference sequence). The CDR3 covers 14 residues. Deletions cut 2 bases from V and 8 bases from J, with 16 bases between. The CDR3 reads CASSLSLAGRKQYF. CDR3 coding DNA: TGTGCCAGCAGCTTAAGCTTGGCAGGGCGAAAGCAGTACTTC.

This clonotype turned up a few times. The chain is built from TRBV10-3 and TRBJ1-1, with 7 positions matching TRBD1. Germline CDR1 is ENHRY and CDR2 is SYGVKD. There are 15 residues in the CDR3. Germline trimming cut 3 bases from V and 1 base from J; bases unmatched to any gene: 5. The DNA of the CDR3 is TGTGCCATCAGTGATCAGGGGACAGCGAACACTGAAGCTTTCTTT. The encoded protein is CAISDQGTANTEAFF.

This clonotype was counted only a few times. This chain connects TRBV7-3 to TRBJ2-1; D is uncertain. Germline-derived CDR1 and CDR2 are SGHTA and FQGTGA. This CDR3 is built from 13 residues. Trimming removed 2 bases from V and 6 bases from J, with 8 bases in between. CDR3 sequence: CASSLSRSNEQFF. The DNA for the CDR3 is TGTGCCAGCAGCTTATCCCGAAGCAATGAGCAGTTCTTC.

This sequence joins TRBV3-1 and TRBJ2-1; 8 nucleotides agree with TRBD2. The J call may be mistaken, given a closer DNA end match to TRBJ2-7. In germline, CDR1 is LGHDT, CDR2 YNNKEL (reference sequence). This CDR3 has 13 residues. For the CDR3, the DNA is TGTGCCAGCAGCCAAGGTAGCGGGAATGAGCAGTACTTC. This sequence encodes CASSQGSGNEQYF.

This clonotype was seen ten or more times. The chain links TRBV12-3 or TRBV12-4 to TRBJ2-2; D is uncertain. Trimming pared 3 bases from V and 7 bases from J, leaving 0 bases between. The CDR3 has 10 residues. CDR3 DNA: TGTGCCAGCAGTTTCGGGGAGCTGTTTTTT. Amino acid sequence: CASSFGELFF.

The chain has TRBV3-1 and TRBJ2-1, with TRBD2 matching over 10 bases. From germline, CDR1 is LGHDT and CDR2 YNNKEL (reference sequence). The ends lost 1 base at V and 5 bases at J; junction bases unmatched: 8. CDR3 length equals 17 residues. The chain's CDR3 is CASSQGPRTSGDNEQFF. In DNA form, the CDR3 reads TGTGCCAGCAGCCAAGGTCCCCGGACTAGCGGTGACAATGAGCAGTTCTTC.

This clonotype was found a few times. One base away lies a much larger clone, so this may be a sequencing read error. The chain combines TRBV24-1 with TRBJ2-2; tentative D call: TRBD1 (6 bases). This CDR3 is 15 amino acids long. Per the germline V gene, CDR1 is KGHDR and CDR2 is SFDVKD. CDR3 sequence (DNA): TGTACCACCAGTGACAACAGGGTACACACCGGGGAGCTGTTTTTT. Its translation: CTTSDNRVHTGELFF.

This sequence joins TRBV5-1 and TRBJ2-2; 9 nucleotides align to TRBD1. The germline CDR1 and CDR2 sequences are SGHRS and YFSETQ. Trimming at V came to 2 bases and at J to 4 bases, leaving 6 bases not matched to a gene. The CDR3 runs to 16 residues. The CDR3 loop is CASSFGQGIFTGELFF. For the CDR3, the DNA is TGCGCCAGCAGCTTTGGACAGGGGATTTTCACCGGGGAGCTGTTTTTT.

This clonotype was recorded at least ten times. The chain links TRBV2 to TRBJ2-2, with D possibly being TRBD2 (7 bases). The V end was cut by 3 bases, the J end by 4 bases, with 15 bases between. This CDR3 region has 16 residues. Germline lookup yields CDR1 SNHLY and CDR2 FYNNEI. The chain's CDR3 is CASSDNGGPSTGELFF. The CDR3 DNA is TGTGCCAGCAGTGATAACGGGGGGCCTAGCACCGGGGAGCTGTTTTTT.

Notes on this clonotype: At one boundary the junction diverges from the germline segment, which might be a read error. The rearrangement links TRBV12-3 or TRBV12-4 to TRBJ2-1, with a tentative D call TRBD1 (6 bases). CDR3 length: 13 residues. DNA of the CDR3: TGTGCCAGCAGTGCGGACAGCTTCAATGAGCAGTCCTTC. This translates into CASSADSFNEQSF.

On this clonotype: One base away lies a much larger clone, so this may be a sequencing read error. The rearrangement uses TRBV20-1 and TRBJ1-1; D remains unclear. Germline values: CDR1 DFQATT, CDR2 SNEGSKA (reference sequence). The CDR3 contains 13 residues. The CDR3 DNA reads TGCAGTGTTAGAAAAAATATGAACACTGAAGCTTTCTTT. Its translation is CSVRKNMNTEAFF.

This clonotype was counted only a few times. V gene TRBV2 combines with J gene TRBJ1-1; D uncertain. Trimming shortened V by 5 bases and J by 8 bases, and 18 bases separated the two germline ends. Germline assignment: CDR1 SNHLY and CDR2 FYNNEI. The CDR3 loop spans 14 amino acids. As DNA, the CDR3 is TGTGCCAGCAGTACATGGTTAGGAGAAGTAGAAGCTTTCTTT. It encodes CASSTWLGEVEAFF.

This clonotype has ten or more counts. CDR3 residues: CASSSRAGGRHTDTQYF. The CDR3 nucleotides are TGTGCCAGCAGCTCTCGAGCGGGGGGCAGGCACACAGATACGCAGTATTTT. The chain joins TRBV13 to TRBJ2-3, with TRBD2 matching 9 bases. The length of the CDR3 is 17 residues. J gave up 2 bases and V 4 bases, and 10 bases lay outside the gene matches. Germline loops: CDR1 PRHDT, CDR2 FYEKMQ (reference sequence).

This clonotype was seen ten or more times. This sequence joins TRBV6-2 or TRBV6-3 and TRBJ2-7; 9 nucleotides line up with TRBD2. CDR1 and CDR2 from the germline V gene are MNHEY and SVGEGT. The CDR3 totals 14 residues. J gave up 6 bases and V 5 bases, and 8 bases lay outside the gene matches. The CDR3 region is CASSQPGLASEQYF. CDR3 bases: TGTGCCAGCAGTCAACCGGGACTAGCCTCCGAGCAGTACTTC.

There are many counts of this clonotype. The gene calls are TRBV27 and TRBJ1-5; no clear D gene. The V end lost 6 bases, the J end lost 9 bases, and 15 bases lay between the germline ends. The CDR3 is 13 residues long. Germline CDR1 reads MNHEY; CDR2 reads SMNVEV (reference sequence). The CDR3 loop reads CASSSSRFSPQHF. In DNA, the CDR3 is TGTGCCAGCAGCTCATCCCGATTTTCGCCCCAGCATTTT.

The chain links TRBV5-1 to TRBJ2-1; TRBD1 might be the D (5 bases). Trimming removed 4 bases at V and 3 bases at J, with 14 bases between. The CDR3 spans 15 residues. Germline V lookup: CDR1 SGHRS, CDR2 YFSETQ. The CDR3 nucleotides are TGCGCCAGCAGCCCTCTGGGGCAGAGCTACAATGAGCAGTTCTTC. This encodes CASSPLGQSYNEQFF. Drawing the rest from reference TRBV5-1 and TRBJ2-1, the complete variable domain is KAGVTQTPRYLIKTRGQQVTLSCSPISGHRSVSWYQQTPGQGLQFLFEYFSETQRNKGNFPGRFSGRQFSNSRSEMNVSTLELGDSALYLCASSPLGQSYNEQFFGPGTRLTVL.

The chain is built from TRBV9 and TRBJ2-3, with 10 bases matching TRBD2. CDR1 and CDR2 from the germline V gene are SGDLS and YYNGEE. J lost 1 base, V lost 3 bases, and 5 bases had no gene match. CDR3 length: 16 residues. The CDR3 loop reads CASSAFLAGGTDTQYF. The CDR3 nucleotides read TGTGCCAGCAGCGCCTTTCTAGCGGGAGGCACAGATACGCAGTATTTT.